This TCR beta chain stems from a study of Graves' ophthalmopathy and Graves' hyperthyroidism. In its sample, this clonotype was seen once. The target antigen is unknown. Patients in the hyperthyroidism group, adults aged 18 to 65, were newly diagnosed, under 2 months' duration. Trimming shortened V by 0 bases and J by 7 bases, and 3 bases separated the two germline ends. There are 11 residues in the CDR3. CDR1 and CDR2 (germline): DFQATT, SNEGSKA (reference sequence). Study-wide results and caveats: Thyroid clonotypes that were expanded above 0.001 frequency mostly also appeared in blood.

For repertoire sequencing, the TCR beta CDR3 regions were amplified from RNA transcripts. An opening RT-PCR round employed HTBI primers and preceded a second-round multiplex PCR. TCRdb re-called the multiplex PCR reads through MiXCR, storing one row per CDR3 protein. There are approximately 540,000 distinct CDR3 sequences in the sample; less than 45% occur only once, and about 4% lies in the top ten. The V gene is TRBV20-1, the J gene TRBJ2-2; D is unresolved. The sample comprised peripheral blood or thyroid tissue (not recorded which). The clonotype originates from an adult man with Graves' hyperthyroidism. As DNA, the CDR3 is TGCAGTGCTAGAGAACTCGGGGAGCTGTTTTTT. Protein: CSARELGELFF.